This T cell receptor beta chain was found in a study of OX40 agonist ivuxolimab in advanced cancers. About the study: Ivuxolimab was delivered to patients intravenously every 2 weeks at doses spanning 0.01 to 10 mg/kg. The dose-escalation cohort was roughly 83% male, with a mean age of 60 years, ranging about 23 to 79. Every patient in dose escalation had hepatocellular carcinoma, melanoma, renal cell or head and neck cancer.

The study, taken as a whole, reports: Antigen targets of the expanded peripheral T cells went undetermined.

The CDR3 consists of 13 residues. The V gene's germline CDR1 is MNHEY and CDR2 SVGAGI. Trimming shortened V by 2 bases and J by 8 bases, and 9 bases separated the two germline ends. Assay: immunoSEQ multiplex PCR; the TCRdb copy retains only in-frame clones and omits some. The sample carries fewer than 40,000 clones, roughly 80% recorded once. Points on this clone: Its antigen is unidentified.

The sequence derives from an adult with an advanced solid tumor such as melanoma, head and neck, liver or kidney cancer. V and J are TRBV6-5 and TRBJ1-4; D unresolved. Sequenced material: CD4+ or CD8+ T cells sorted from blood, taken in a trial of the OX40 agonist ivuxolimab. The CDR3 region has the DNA TGTGCCAGCAGTTACGCCCCGTGGGAAAAACTGTTTTTT. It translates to CASSYAPWEKLFF.